The 9 T cell receptor beta chains presented below share a single source sample, sequenced in a study of naive and memory T cell subsets. Two oligonucleotides, mixed equimolar, formed the beta constant-region primer covering TRBC1 and TRBC2. Ligated cDNA was amplified by four rounds of PCR with nested alpha and beta constant-region primers and SP2. Each CDR3 protein gets one entry after TCRdb re-called the UMI-ligation and nested PCR reads with MiXCR. The sample shows over 100,000 distinct CDR3 sequences, just over 35% of them seen only once. Sequenced sample: central memory CD4+ T cells from blood. Every receptor here comes from a human donor in good health.

This chain links TRBV7-9 with TRBJ2-3; the D call may be TRBD1 or TRBD2 (7 bases each). V dropped 4 bases and J dropped 4 bases, with 18 bases sitting between them. The germline gives CDR1 SEHNR, CDR2 FQNEAQ (reference sequence). This CDR3 contains 16 residues. The CDR3 loop reads CASSSQGGGPSDTQYF. As DNA, the CDR3 is TGTGCCAGCAGCTCCCAGGGGGGAGGGCCATCAGATACGCAGTATTTT.

The V gene is TRBV28, the J gene TRBJ2-7; TRBD1 is a possible D gene (5 bases). V dropped 6 bases and J dropped 6 bases, with 15 bases sitting between them. The CDR3 consists of 13 residues. The V gene's germline CDR1 is MDHEN and CDR2 SYDVKM. Here the CDR3 DNA reads TGTGCCAGCAGGAGATCAGGGTCCAGCGAGCAGTACTTC. Translation: CASRRSGSSEQYF.

This chain connects TRBV6-5 to TRBJ1-5; D may be TRBD1 (5 bases). Germline assignment: CDR1 MNHEY and CDR2 SVGAGI. CDR3 length: 14 residues. V lost 4 bases to trimming and J lost 6 bases, with 13 bases between them. CDR3 sequence: CASSSSTASQPQHF. The CDR3 bases are TGTGCCAGCAGTTCCTCGACAGCGAGTCAGCCCCAGCATTTT.

V is TRBV12-3 or TRBV12-4 and J is TRBJ2-1, with D possibly TRBD2 on 6 matching bases. V shed 5 bases and J shed 7 bases, with 15 bases lying between them. CDR3 length: 14 residues. In nucleotides, the CDR3 is TGTGCCAGCAGTCCGCCCCCGGAGGGGAATGAGCAGTTCTTC. This gives the protein CASSPPPEGNEQFF.

V gene TRBV6-5 combines with J gene TRBJ2-2; 7 positions agree with TRBD1. V was pared by 5 bases and J by 5 bases, with 8 bases of the junction left unmatched. The V gene's germline CDR1 is MNHEY and CDR2 SVGAGI. The CDR3 contains 15 residues. The CDR3 region is CASSHQGVGTGELFF. DNA of the CDR3: TGTGCCAGCAGTCACCAGGGGGTCGGTACCGGGGAGCTGTTTTTT.

V and J are TRBV12-3 or TRBV12-4 and TRBJ1-2; TRBD1 agrees at 8 bases. The CDR3 has 15 residues. V lost 5 bases and J lost 5; bases outside the gene matches: 10. CDR3 region: CASSDRGRRVYGYTF. CDR3 nucleotide sequence: TGTGCCAGCAGTGACAGGGGTCGGCGAGTATATGGCTACACCTTC.

This rearrangement joins TRBV29-1 to TRBJ2-5; D may be TRBD1 (5 bases). This CDR3 has 13 residues. The V gene lost 8 bases and the J gene lost 1 base, with 14 bases spanning the gap. Germline V gives CDR1 SQVTM, CDR2 ANQGSEA. CDR3: CSTTGLPQETQYF. As DNA, the CDR3 is TGCAGCACTACAGGTCTACCCCAAGAGACCCAGTACTTC.

This clonotype has at least ten counts. The V and J genes are TRBV29-1 and TRBJ1-5, with 7 bases that match TRBD1. The CDR3 is 17 amino acids. Trimming at V came to 4 bases and at J to 0 bases, leaving 12 bases not matched to a gene. The germline CDR1 and CDR2 sequences are SQVTM and ANQGSEA. DNA for the CDR3: TGCAGCGTTGCCTACGGCAGGGGGGACTATAGCAATCAGCCCCAGCATTTT. As protein: CSVAYGRGDYSNQPQHF.

In nucleotides, the CDR3 is TGTGCCAGCGGCCGCATCGCCAATAACAATGAGCAGTTCTTC. This sequence encodes CASGRIANNNEQFF. The rearrangement links TRBV6-2 or TRBV6-3 to TRBJ2-1; D is ambiguous. V was pared by 8 bases and J by 5 bases, with 16 bases between. Germline lookup yields CDR1 MNHEY and CDR2 SVGEGT. CDR3 size: 14 residues.